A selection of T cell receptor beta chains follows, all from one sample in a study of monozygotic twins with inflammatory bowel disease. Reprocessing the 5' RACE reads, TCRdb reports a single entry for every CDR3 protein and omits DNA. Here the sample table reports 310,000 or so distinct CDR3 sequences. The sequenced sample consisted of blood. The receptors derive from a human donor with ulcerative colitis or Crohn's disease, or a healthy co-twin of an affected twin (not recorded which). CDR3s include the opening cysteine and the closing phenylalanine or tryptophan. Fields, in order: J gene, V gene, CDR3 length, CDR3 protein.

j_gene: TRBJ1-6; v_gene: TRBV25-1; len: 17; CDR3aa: CASSAPGTERLNSPLHF
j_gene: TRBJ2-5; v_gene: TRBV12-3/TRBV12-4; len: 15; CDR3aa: CASRYTGVVQETQYF
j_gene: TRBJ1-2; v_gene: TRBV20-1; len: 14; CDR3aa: CSAASDGTTYGYTF
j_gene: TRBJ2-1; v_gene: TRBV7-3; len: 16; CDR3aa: CASSRLGLAGVDEQFF
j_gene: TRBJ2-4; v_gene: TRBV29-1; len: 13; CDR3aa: CSATAGGHTIQYF
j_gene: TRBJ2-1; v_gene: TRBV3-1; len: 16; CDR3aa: CASSQGWSGSLNEQFF
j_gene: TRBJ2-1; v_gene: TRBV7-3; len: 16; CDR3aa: CASSFLTSGRGNEQFF
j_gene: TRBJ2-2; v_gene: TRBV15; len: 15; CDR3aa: CATSNPAANTGELFF
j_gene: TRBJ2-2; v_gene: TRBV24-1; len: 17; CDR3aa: CATSGGEGTTNTGELFF
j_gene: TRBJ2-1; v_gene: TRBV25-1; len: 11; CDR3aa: CASSGLSEQFF
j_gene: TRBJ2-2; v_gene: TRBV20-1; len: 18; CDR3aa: CSARDQRGGSLNTGELFF
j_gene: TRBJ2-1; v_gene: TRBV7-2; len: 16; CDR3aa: CASSSRQGISYNEQFF
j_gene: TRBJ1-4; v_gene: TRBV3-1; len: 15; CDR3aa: CASSQVSGGGEKLFF
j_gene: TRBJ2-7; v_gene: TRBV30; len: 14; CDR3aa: CAWSQGLVLGEQYF
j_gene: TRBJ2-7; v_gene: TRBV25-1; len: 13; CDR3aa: CASSEGNYYEQYF
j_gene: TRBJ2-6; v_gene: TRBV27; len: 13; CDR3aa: CATISTGANVLTF
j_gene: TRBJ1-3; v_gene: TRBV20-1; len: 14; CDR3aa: CSARAAWAGNTIYF
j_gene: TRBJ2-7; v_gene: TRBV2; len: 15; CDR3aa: CASSEEGQVNYEQYF
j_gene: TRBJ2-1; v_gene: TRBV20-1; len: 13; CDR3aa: CSAREWSYNEQFF
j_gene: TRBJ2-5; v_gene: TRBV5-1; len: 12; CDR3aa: CASREVGETQYF
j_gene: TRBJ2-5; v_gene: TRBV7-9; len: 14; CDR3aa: CASSIADRASSQYF
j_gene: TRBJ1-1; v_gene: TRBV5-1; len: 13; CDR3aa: CASSLYGATEAFF
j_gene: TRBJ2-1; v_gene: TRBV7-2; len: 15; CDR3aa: CASSLIAGGSNEQFF
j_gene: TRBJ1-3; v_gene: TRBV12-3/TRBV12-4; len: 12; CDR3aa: CATGGQADTIYF
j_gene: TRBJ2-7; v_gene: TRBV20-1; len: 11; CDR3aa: CSARQSYEQYF
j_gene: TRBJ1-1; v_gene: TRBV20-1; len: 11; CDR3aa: CRGDRVKLAFF
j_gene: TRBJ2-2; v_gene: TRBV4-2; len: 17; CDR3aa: CASSQEDGRRYTGELFF
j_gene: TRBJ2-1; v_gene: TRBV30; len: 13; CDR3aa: CASTSGGAHEQFF
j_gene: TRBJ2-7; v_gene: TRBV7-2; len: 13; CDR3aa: CASSTDSHREQYF
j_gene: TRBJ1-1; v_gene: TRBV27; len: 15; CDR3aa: CASRRDHRTNTEAFF
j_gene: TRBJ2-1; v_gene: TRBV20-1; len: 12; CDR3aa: CRALATYTEQFF
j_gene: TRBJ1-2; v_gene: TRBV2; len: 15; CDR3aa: CASSGLRGTDYGYTF
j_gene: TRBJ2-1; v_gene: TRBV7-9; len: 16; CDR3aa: CASSARDRTPYNEQFF
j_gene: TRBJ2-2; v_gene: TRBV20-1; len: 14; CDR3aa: CSVIASTGTGELFF
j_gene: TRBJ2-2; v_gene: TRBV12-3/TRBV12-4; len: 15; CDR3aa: CASSLVGTNTGELFF